These 7 T cell receptor beta chains were all obtained from the same sample, sequenced in a study of T cell changes during pregnancy in multiple sclerosis. Some clones are missing from TCRdb's copy, which holds only in-frame ones; the method was immunoSEQ multiplex PCR. The table includes roughly 54,000 clones, 92% detected once. Specimen: CD4+ T cells from peripheral blood mononuclear cells, collected after pregnancy. These receptors were taken from a female donor with multiple sclerosis, enrolled in a pregnancy study.

There are a few counts of this clone. This chain links TRBV5-4 with TRBJ1-5, with D possibly TRBD1 on 6 matching bases. The V gene lost 4 bases and the J gene lost 4 bases, with 12 bases spanning the gap. CDR1 SGHNT and CDR2 YYREEE come from the germline V gene (reference sequence). The CDR3 is 14 residues long. The CDR3 here is CASSDTGSNQPQHF. DNA of the CDR3: TGTGCCAGCAGCGATACAGGGTCTAATCAGCCCCAGCATTTT. The variable domain in full, with the rest retrieved from reference TRBV5-4 and TRBJ1-5, is ETGVTQSPTHLIKTRGQQVTLRCSSQSGHNTVSWYQQALGQGPQFIFQYYREEENGRGNFPPRFSGLQFPNYSSELNVNALELDDSALYLCASSDTGSNQPQHFGDGTRLSIL.

The V gene is TRBV20-1, the J gene TRBJ2-3; D ambiguous. Trimming removed 7 bases at V and 4 bases at J, with 6 bases between. CDR1 and CDR2 (germline): DFQATT, SNEGSKA (reference sequence). The CDR3 has 10 residues. In DNA form, the CDR3 reads TGCAGTGTACGGGCAGATACGCAGTATTTT. It specifies CSVRADTQYF.

The V and J genes are TRBV7-9 and TRBJ2-7; the match to TRBD1 covers 9 bases. This CDR3 comprises 17 residues. Per the germline V gene, CDR1 is SEHNR and CDR2 is FQNEAQ (reference sequence). V shed 2 bases, J shed 3 bases, and the junction held 11 bases outside the gene matches. The CDR3 spells CASSLYAGQGGIYEQYF. The DNA of the CDR3 is TGTGCCAGCAGCTTATACGCGGGACAGGGTGGTATCTACGAGCAGTACTTC.

Only a few counts were recorded for this clone. The V call is TRBV2, the J call TRBJ1-5, with 8 bases identical to TRBD1. CDR1 is SNHLY and CDR2 is FYNNEI in the germline V gene. The V and J ends lost 4 bases and 6 bases, in that order; junction bases with no gene match: 8. This CDR3 has 15 residues. The CDR3 is CASSVSGGLGQPQHF. The CDR3 DNA is TGTGCCAGCAGTGTGTCAGGGGGCTTAGGTCAGCCCCAGCATTTT.

The chain joins TRBV7-2 to TRBJ1-2; TRBD1 matches at 8 bases. This CDR3 has 13 amino acids. Germline V gene lookup returns CDR1 SGHTA and CDR2 FQGNSA. With 4 bases clipped from V and 7 bases from J, the junction kept 5 bases outside the gene matches. The CDR3 reads CASSSTGGPGYTF. In nucleotides, the CDR3 is TGTGCCAGCAGCTCAACAGGGGGTCCTGGCTACACCTTC.

V and J are TRBV19 and TRBJ2-7, with 8 bases lining up with TRBD1. The V and J ends lost 6 bases and 4 bases, in that order; junction bases with no gene match: 8. The CDR3 totals 14 residues. Germline CDR1 and CDR2: LNHDA and SQIVND (reference sequence). CDR3 DNA: TGTGCCAGTAGAAACAGGGGGACCAGTTACGAGCAGTACTTC. Its protein is CASRNRGTSYEQYF. Full variable domain (rest looked up from reference TRBV19 and TRBJ2-7): DGGITQSPKYLFRKEGQNVTLSCEQNLNHDAMYWYRQDPGQGLRLIYYSQIVNDFQKGDIAEGYSVSREKKESFPLTVTSAQKNPTAFYLCASRNRGTSYEQYFGPGTRLTVT.

The rearrangement joins TRBV4-2 to TRBJ2-1, with D possibly matching TRBD1 (5 bases). With 4 bases removed from V and 4 bases from J, the gap between germline ends came to 11 bases. The germline V gene has CDR1 LGHNA and CDR2 YNFKEQ. The CDR3 has 14 amino acids. The CDR3 nucleotides are TGTGCCAGCAGCCCTTCAGGGCGATACAATGAGCAGTTCTTC. Residues: CASSPSGRYNEQFF.